This T cell receptor (beta chain) emerged from a study of metastatic and nonmetastatic thyroid tumors. Not a single patient had been given any form of treatment at any point before undergoing thyroid surgery. Using MiXCR, TCRdb re-called clones from the PCR reads. The sample consists of under 30,000 clones, 20% to 25% of them appearing once. V gave up 0 bases and J gave up 7 bases, with 10 bases separating them. Germline V gene data show CDR1 as MGHRA and CDR2 as YSYEKL. The CDR3 is 15 residues long. The chain joins TRBV4-1 to TRBJ1-6, with D unresolved. This sequence originates from a female donor with papillary thyroid cancer or a benign thyroid nodule (not recorded which). Some clones in this sample may be carry-over from other donors' samples. The specimen was blood. The CDR3 region is CASSQDSGLNSPLHF. The CDR3, as DNA: TGCGCCAGCAGCCAAGATTCGGGTTTGAATTCACCCCTCCACTTT.